The next 20 T cell receptor beta chains were all read from a single sample in a study of blood T cell repertoires in COVID-19. The data were produced by immunoSEQ multiplex PCR, yet TCRdb's version contains in-frame clones alone and is incomplete. The sample includes about 160,000 clones, 75% to 90% seen only once; the top ten take 3% to 3.5%. Sequences were obtained from PBMCs or T cells enriched from blood (not recorded which). Every receptor here comes from an older woman who had recovered from COVID-19.

The rearrangement uses TRBV6-5 and TRBJ1-6, with a tentative D call TRBD1 (6 bases). This CDR3 spans 13 amino acids. Trimming stripped 10 bases from V and 5 bases from J, with 12 bases between. Germline CDR1 reads MNHEY; CDR2 reads SVGAGI. CDR3 in amino acids: CATYGQHNSPLHF. The CDR3 nucleotides are TGTGCCACCTACGGACAGCATAATTCACCCCTCCACTTT.

The chain recombines TRBV6-5 with TRBJ1-1; D gene unclear. Trimming shortened V by 4 bases and J by 4 bases, and 10 bases separated the two germline ends. CDR1 MNHEY and CDR2 SVGAGI come from the germline V gene. The CDR3 loop spans 13 amino acids. In nucleotides, the CDR3 is TGTGCCAGCAGTTGGACGGGAAGCACTGAAGCTTTCTTT. Its protein product is CASSWTGSTEAFF.

This chain uses TRBV3-1 (or the pseudogene TRBV3-2) with TRBJ1-6, with 12 bases that match TRBD1. The CDR3 has 16 amino acids. J lost 7 bases, V lost 3 bases, and 4 bases had no gene match. CDR1 is LGHDT and CDR2 is YNNKEL in the germline V gene (reference sequence). The CDR3 region has the DNA TGTGCCAGCAGCCACTTGGGACAGGGGGCCAATTCACCCCTCCACTTT. Translating it yields CASSHLGQGANSPLHF.

The chain recombines TRBV2 with TRBJ1-2; no definite D call. V lost 5 bases, J lost 7 bases, and 8 bases lay in between. Germline CDR1 and CDR2: SNHLY and FYNNEI. This CDR3 has 11 amino acids. The CDR3 DNA follows: TGTGCCAGCAGTCCGGAGGCTGGCTACACCTTC. Protein: CASSPEAGYTF.

This chain connects TRBV5-5 to TRBJ1-1; the match to TRBD1 covers 8 bases. The V gene's germline CDR1 is SGHKS and CDR2 YYEKEE (reference sequence). Trimming at V came to 7 bases and at J to 4 bases, leaving 9 bases not matched to a gene. This CDR3 spans 14 amino acids. The CDR3 here is CASRLRTGTTEAFF. Here the CDR3 DNA reads TGTGCCAGCCGCCTCAGGACAGGGACCACTGAAGCTTTCTTT. The full variable domain, with the rest looked up from reference TRBV5-5 and TRBJ1-1, is DAGVTQSPTHLIKTRGQQVTLRCSPISGHKSVSWYQQVLGQGPQFIFQYYEKEERGRGNFPDRFSARQFPNYSSELNVNALLLGDSALYLCASRLRTGTTEAFFGQGTRLTVV.

The CDR3 DNA follows: TGTGCCAGCAGCTTAGTGGGTTTTCGCGGTGAAAAACTGTTTTTT. Encoded protein: CASSLVGFRGEKLFF. This rearrangement joins TRBV7-6 to TRBJ1-4; D is unclear. The CDR3 covers 15 residues. The germline V gene encodes CDR1 SGHVS and CDR2 FNYEAQ. V was clipped by 1 base and J by 7 bases, with 13 bases between them.

This clone has more than one count but fewer than ten. The chain uses TRBV27 and TRBJ2-1; D may be TRBD1 (5 bases). Trimming left V 6 bases short and J 4 bases short, with 16 bases between. The CDR3 sequence is 15 residues long. Looked up from germline, CDR1 is MNHEY and CDR2 is SMNVEV (reference sequence). The CDR3 here is CASSLGVGPYNEQFF. CDR3 DNA: TGTGCCAGCAGCCTTGGGGTGGGGCCTTACAATGAGCAGTTCTTC.

DNA for the CDR3: TGTGCCAGCAGCTTACAAGGGACTAGCGGGGGGATAAGTGAGCAGTTCTTC. Residues: CASSLQGTSGGISEQFF. This chain joins TRBV13 and TRBJ2-1, with 15 nucleotides matching TRBD2. V was pared by 2 bases and J by 9 bases, with 8 bases of the junction left unmatched. CDR3 length equals 17 residues. Germline CDR1 and CDR2: PRHDT and FYEKMQ (reference sequence).

The J gene is TRBJ1-3, the V gene TRBV30; weak D call: TRBD1 (6 bases). The length of the CDR3 is 18 residues. Between the trimmed V and J ends, which lost 0 bases and 0 bases, there was a span of 18 bases. Germline assignment: CDR1 GTSNPN and CDR2 SVGIG (reference sequence). CDR3 protein: CAWSVTEEQGASGNTIYF. CDR3 bases: TGTGCCTGGAGTGTAACGGAAGAACAGGGAGCCTCTGGAAACACCATATATTTT.

This chain joins TRBV5-1 and TRBJ1-1; 9 bases fit TRBD1. Trimming at V came to 4 bases and at J to 4 bases, leaving 8 bases not matched to a gene. This CDR3 spans 15 amino acids. Germline CDR1 reads SGHRS; CDR2 reads YFSETQ. CDR3 loop: CASSLQGAISTEAFF. CDR3 DNA sequence: TGCGCCAGCAGCCTACAGGGGGCTATTAGCACTGAAGCTTTCTTT. Looking up the rest from reference TRBV5-1 and TRBJ1-1 gives the full variable domain: KAGVTQTPRYLIKTRGQQVTLSCSPISGHRSVSWYQQTPGQGLQFLFEYFSETQRNKGNFPGRFSGRQFSNSRSEMNVSTLELGDSALYLCASSLQGAISTEAFFGQGTRLTVV.

This clone was seen a single time. The chain has TRBV2 and TRBJ1-2; 10 bases map to TRBD1. This CDR3 has 13 residues. Germline loops: CDR1 SNHLY, CDR2 FYNNEI. V was clipped by 6 bases and J by 6 bases; unmatched bases: 4. CDR3: CASRGTGANGYTF. The CDR3 coding sequence is TGTGCCAGCAGGGGGACAGGGGCCAATGGCTACACCTTC.

The gene calls are TRBV18 and TRBJ1-5; tentatively, D is TRBD1 (5 bases). CDR1 and CDR2 from the germline V gene are KGHSH and LQKENI. The CDR3 is made up of 13 amino acids. Trimming shortened V by 5 bases and J by 7 bases, and 12 bases separated the two germline ends. This chain's CDR3 is CASSNQGSQPQHF. In nucleotides, the CDR3 is TGTGCCAGCTCAAACCAGGGATCGCAGCCCCAGCATTTT.

The rearrangement links TRBV29-1 to TRBJ2-1; TRBD2 matches 14 bases. The ends lost 7 bases at V and 4 bases at J; junction bases unmatched: 6. CDR1 and CDR2 (germline): SQVTM, ANQGSEA. The CDR3 length is 15 residues. CDR3 loop: CSALGTSGSYNEQFF. The DNA of the CDR3 is TGCAGCGCCCTCGGGACTAGCGGGAGTTACAATGAGCAGTTCTTC.

The CDR3, as DNA: TGCGCCAGCAGGTACAGACAGGGGGCTAATGAAAAACTGTTTTTT. This translates into CASRYRQGANEKLFF. The chain has TRBV4-1 and TRBJ1-4, with 9 positions matching TRBD1. V gave up 6 bases and J gave up 3 bases; unmatched junction bases: 5. This CDR3 comprises 15 residues. The germline V gene has CDR1 MGHRA and CDR2 YSYEKL.

This chain connects TRBV19 to TRBJ2-1; 13 nucleotides agree with TRBD2. The germline CDR1 and CDR2 sequences are LNHDA and SQIVND (reference sequence). There are 16 residues in the CDR3. V lost 4 bases, J lost 7 bases, and 7 bases stayed unmatched. CDR3 nucleotide sequence: TGTGCCAGTAGTAGCTGGACTAGCGGGGGCGGTAATGAGCAGTTCTTC. Amino acid sequence: CASSSWTSGGGNEQFF. Based on the CDR3 plus reference TRBV19 and TRBJ2-1, the full variable domain is DGGITQSPKYLFRKEGQNVTLSCEQNLNHDAMYWYRQDPGQGLRLIYYSQIVNDFQKGDIAEGYSVSREKKESFPLTVTSAQKNPTAFYLCASSSWTSGGGNEQFFGPGTRLTVL.

V is TRBV27 and J is TRBJ1-2; possible D gene TRBD1, 6 bases. Germline V gene sequence: CDR1 MNHEY, CDR2 SMNVEV (reference sequence). The CDR3 is made up of 14 amino acids. The V end lost 6 bases, the J end lost 2 bases, and 13 bases lay between the germline ends. The CDR3 sequence: CASRPDRPNYGYTF. The CDR3 DNA is TGTGCCAGCAGACCTGACAGGCCGAACTATGGCTACACCTTC.

This rearrangement joins TRBV12-3 or TRBV12-4 to TRBJ2-1; D unresolved. V lost 7 bases to trimming and J lost 5 bases, with 9 bases between them. This CDR3 has 12 residues. The CDR3 spells CASKTFDNEQFF. The CDR3 coding sequence is TGTGCCAGCAAAACATTCGACAATGAGCAGTTCTTC.

The chain carries TRBV6-5 and TRBJ2-3; 7 bases map to TRBD2. The CDR3 loop spans 15 amino acids. The V and J ends lost 4 bases and 3 bases, in that order; junction bases with no gene match: 7. Germline lookup yields CDR1 MNHEY and CDR2 SVGAGI. The CDR3 coding sequence is TGTGCCAGCAGTTCCCGGGGGGTGGAGACAGATACGCAGTATTTT. Its protein is CASSSRGVETDTQYF.

This sequence joins TRBV19 and TRBJ1-2, with D possibly matching TRBD1 (5 bases). The ends were cut back, 3 bases at V and 3 bases at J, with 11 bases in the middle. Germline CDR1 is LNHDA and CDR2 is SQIVND (reference sequence). The CDR3 contains 14 residues. CDR3 sequence: CASSIFRGDYGYTF. The CDR3 DNA is TGTGCCAGTAGTATCTTCCGGGGGGACTATGGCTACACCTTC.

CDR3 sequence: CATTQGGDYEQYF. In nucleotides, the CDR3 is TGTGCCACCACACAGGGGGGCGACTACGAGCAGTACTTC. J is TRBJ2-7 and V is TRBV6-5; 8 bases map to TRBD1. The V gene's germline CDR1 is MNHEY and CDR2 SVGAGI. The trim removed 10 bases at V and 3 bases at J, leaving 8 bases unmatched. This CDR3 has 13 residues.